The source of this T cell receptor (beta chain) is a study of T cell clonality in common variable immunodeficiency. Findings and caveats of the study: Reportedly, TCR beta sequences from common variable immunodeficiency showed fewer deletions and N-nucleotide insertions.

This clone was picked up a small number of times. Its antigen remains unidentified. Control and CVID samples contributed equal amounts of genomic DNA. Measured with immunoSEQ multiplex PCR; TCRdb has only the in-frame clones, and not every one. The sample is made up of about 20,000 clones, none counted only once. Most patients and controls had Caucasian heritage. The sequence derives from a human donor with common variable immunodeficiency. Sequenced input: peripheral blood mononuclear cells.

The sequenced CDR3 bases are TGCGCCAGCAGCTACGGACAGGTGGGGAATGAG. Translating gives CASSYGQVGNE. In full, the CDR3 is CASSYGQVGNEQFF. The chain uses TRBV5-1 and TRBJ2-1; TRBD1 agrees at 7 bases. The read ends 3 residues shy of where the CDR3 ends; the end is completed using the germline J gene. Germline lookup yields CDR1 SGHRS and CDR2 YFSETQ. Trimming took 3 bases from V and 7 from J; bases not matched to a gene: 7. This CDR3 has 14 amino acids.